This TCR beta chain stems from a study of long-term antiretroviral therapy in people with HIV. The germline CDR1 and CDR2 sequences are SGHRS and YFSETQ. J lost 4 bases, V lost 6 bases, and 13 bases had no gene match. The CDR3 length is 17 residues. Two or more post-ART PBMC samples, plus at least one pre-ART sample, were available for each donor. Regarding the study as a whole: Pre-ART-expanded clones dominated the repertoire at all time points. The ART regimens used between about 2004 and 2017 may be less effective than current ones. Repertoires in HIV (unlike those of controls) had narrower CDR3 length ranges.

Survey-level resolution applied to immunoSEQ assay v3.0. TCRdb keeps only in-frame clones here, not all; method: immunoSEQ multiplex PCR. The repertoire has 20,000 to 25,000 clones, 80% to 95% of them found once; the top ten carry roughly 7%. Note on this clone: As yet, its antigen is unknown.

The chain has TRBV5-1 and TRBJ2-2, with 9 bases matching TRBD1. This sample comprised unsorted PBMCs, obtained 4.4 years after starting antiretroviral therapy. The origin of this receptor is a woman aged 45-60 years with HIV. The CDR3 sequence: CASTPFTGQGTTGELFF. CDR3 nucleotide sequence: TGCGCCAGCACCCCATTTACGGGACAGGGCACCACCGGGGAGCTGTTTTTT.